This TCR beta chain was found in a study of identical twins. Each CDR3 protein gets one entry after TCRdb re-called the 5' RACE reads with MiXCR. The table includes some 260,000 distinct CDR3 sequences, around an eighth detected once. The length of the CDR3 is 12 residues. Looked up from germline, CDR1 is DFQATT and CDR2 is SNEGSKA (reference sequence). V lost 3 bases and J 6 bases, leaving 12 bases between the germline ends. This TCR came from a young woman in good health. The sequencing input was memory (CD45RO+) T cells sorted from blood. This chain uses TRBV20-1 with TRBJ2-7, with D hard to call. The CDR3 region has the DNA TGCAGTGCTAGCTACCAGACCTTCGAGCAGTACTTC. Translating it yields CSASYQTFEQYF.